This T cell receptor (beta chain) derives from a study of T cells after yellow fever vaccination. The CDR3 length is 14 residues. The V gene's germline CDR1 is SGHTA and CDR2 FQGNSA. V was clipped by 2 bases and J by 9 bases, with 16 bases between them. TCRdb redid the calling of the 5' RACE reads with MiXCR, one entry per CDR3 protein. The sample lists about 550,000 distinct CDR3 sequences, roughly 21% occurring once. The material sequenced was PBMCs, taken 15 days after the yellow fever booster vaccination. The V gene is TRBV7-2, the J gene TRBJ1-1; unclear D gene. The sequence came from a man aged 25-45 years who received the YFV17D yellow fever vaccine. Written as DNA, the CDR3 is TGTGCCAGCAGCTTAAACTACCCTGGGAGTAAAGCTTTCTTT. This gives the protein CASSLNYPGSKAFF. Complete variable domain (other parts from reference TRBV7-2 and TRBJ1-1): GAGVSQSPSNKVTEKGKDVELRCDPISGHTALYWYRQSLGQGLEFLIYFQGNSAPDKSGLPSDRFSAERTGGSVSTLTIQRTQQEDSAVYLCASSLNYPGSKAFFGQGTRLTVV.